The 17 T cell receptor beta chains below all came from one sample that was sequenced in a study of tumor and adjacent non-tumor tissue in lung cancer. RNA was extracted from bulk tissue without any cell sorting. The library came from three nested PCR rounds adapted from ARM-PCR protocols. MiXCR, run by TCRdb on the multiplex PCR reads, gives a single entry per CDR3 protein. This table holds about 200,000 distinct CDR3 sequences, around 71% found once. The sample was lung tumor tissue. The receptor source for this set is a man aged 55 to 70 with non-small cell lung cancer.

Points on this clonotype: A read error is possible here, since a much larger clone lies one base away. The V gene is TRBV20-1, the J gene TRBJ2-3; D is uncertain. The germline CDR1 and CDR2 sequences are DFQATT and SNEGSKA (reference sequence). CDR3 length equals 11 residues. The DNA for the CDR3 is TGCAATGTTGATAGCACAGATACGCAGTATTTT. Translation gives CNVDSTDTQYF.

Turning to this clonotype: Since no conserved phenylalanine or tryptophan closes the CDR3, a read error is the likely cause. The CDR3: CASSSGDLSITDTQYY. The CDR3 DNA sequence: TGCGCCAGCAGCTCGGGAGACTTATCAATTACAGATACGCAGTATTAT. The V and J genes are TRBV5-1 and TRBJ2-3, with a tentative D call TRBD2 (6 bases). The CDR3 has 16 amino acids. Trimming left V 3 bases short and J 3 bases short, with 17 bases between. Germline-derived CDR1 and CDR2 are SGHRS and YFSETQ.

The chain employs TRBV12-3 or TRBV12-4 and TRBJ1-2, with 9 nucleotides matching TRBD1. Trimming cost V 5 bases and J 4 bases; bases outside gene matches: 14. CDR3 length: 17 amino acids. CDR3 amino acids: CASSPPGQGFWSYGYTF. The CDR3 DNA reads TGTGCCAGCAGTCCTCCGGGACAGGGATTTTGGAGCTATGGCTACACCTTC.

This clonotype has at least ten counts. Here the CDR3 DNA reads TGCAGCGTTGAAGTACAGGGATACGAGCAGTACTTC. Its translation: CSVEVQGYEQYF. This chain links TRBV29-1 with TRBJ2-7; possible D gene TRBD1, 6 bases. The CDR3 contains 12 residues. The germline V and J ends were trimmed by 1 base and 4 bases, with 8 bases remaining between them. Germline-derived CDR1 and CDR2 are SQVTM and ANQGSEA.

As regards this clonotype: A junction end diverges from the germline sequence, so it may reflect a read error. The rearrangement links TRBV20-1 to TRBJ2-3; possibly TRBD2 for D (5 bases). Germline lookup yields CDR1 DFQATT and CDR2 SNEGSKA (reference sequence). The CDR3 is 15 amino acids. DNA of the CDR3: TGCAGTACTAGAGGTGCAGTTAGGGTGTCTGATACGCAGTATTTT. It codes for CSTRGAVRVSDTQYF.

This clonotype showed up just once. This may be a read error, as it is one base from a much larger clone. This chain connects TRBV20-1 to TRBJ2-7; 15 positions match TRBD2. The CDR3 is made up of 16 amino acids. Trimming removed 1 base from V and 4 bases from J; junction bases left unmatched: 5. Looked up from germline, CDR1 is DFQATT and CDR2 is SNEGSKA (reference sequence). The CDR3 sequence: CSARVGTSGRSYEQYF. In DNA, the CDR3 is TGCAGTGCTAGAGTGGGGACTAGCGGGAGGTCTTACGAGCAGTACTTC.

Notes on this clonotype: The CDR3 end shows no conserved phenylalanine or tryptophan, and so a read error is likely. The DNA is left out, because the CDR3 cannot be placed on it with certainty; the CDR3 is given as TCRdb lists it. This chain connects TRBV29-1 to TRBJ1-1. The germline gives CDR1 SQVTM, CDR2 ANQGSEA. The CDR3 length equals 12 residues, ends included. The CDR3 is CSVEGGSAEASL.

As to this clonotype: Given the absence of the conserved phenylalanine or tryptophan at the CDR3 end, a read error is likely. This chain uses TRBV19 with TRBJ2-7; D gene ambiguous. From germline, CDR1 is LNHDA and CDR2 SQIVND (reference sequence). The CDR3 runs to 12 residues. CDR3 in DNA: TGTCCCAGTAGTATGGTGGGATACGAGCAGTACTTA. It yields the protein CPSSMVGYEQYL.

Regarding this clonotype: The germline gene is not matched at one end of the junction; a read error may be the cause. The chain links TRBV11-2 to TRBJ2-7; D is uncertain. Germline values: CDR1 SGHAT, CDR2 FQNNGV. This CDR3 is built from 13 residues. CDR3 loop: CASSYGWTYEQYF. The CDR3 DNA reads TGTGCCAGTAGCTATGGGTGGACCTACGAGCAGTACTTC.

The rearrangement links TRBV5-1 to TRBJ1-1; D is unresolved. The V end was cut by 2 bases, the J end by 2 bases, with 7 bases between. The CDR3 spans 13 residues. The germline gives CDR1 SGHRS, CDR2 YFSETQ. CDR3 residues: CASSFEPNTEAFF. In nucleotides, the CDR3 is TGCGCCAGCAGCTTCGAACCTAACACTGAAGCTTTCTTT. Together with reference TRBV5-1 and TRBJ1-1, the CDR3 gives the full variable domain: KAGVTQTPRYLIKTRGQQVTLSCSPISGHRSVSWYQQTPGQGLQFLFEYFSETQRNKGNFPGRFSGRQFSNSRSEMNVSTLELGDSALYLCASSFEPNTEAFFGQGTRLTVV.

Details on this clonotype: A much larger clone differs by one base, so this may be a read error. The chain has TRBV4-3 and TRBJ2-1; TRBD2 aligns across 8 bases. CDR3 size: 15 residues. CDR1 and CDR2 from the germline V gene are LGHNA and YSLEER. The junction had 9 bases not matched to a gene; V was cut back by 4 bases and J by 7 bases. The chain's CDR3 is CASSRTTSERNEQFF. The CDR3 region has the DNA TGCGCCAGCAGCCGAACGACTAGCGAGAGGAATGAGCAGTTCTTC.

For this clonotype: It may be a read error: a sequence one base away is much more abundant. The chain recombines TRBV4-2 with TRBJ2-1; either TRBD1 or TRBD2 may supply D (5 bases each). The CDR3 consists of 14 residues. Germline loops: CDR1 LGHNA, CDR2 YNFKEQ. DNA for the CDR3: TGTGCCAGCAGCCAACTCGGGACCTACAATGAGCTGTTCTTC. Its translation is CASSQLGTYNELFF.

Of note for this clonotype: This may arise from a read error, as a much more abundant clone is one base away. This chain links TRBV12-3 or TRBV12-4 with TRBJ1-2, with 8 nucleotides matching TRBD1. The V and J ends lost 7 bases and 8 bases, in that order; junction bases with no gene match: 9. This CDR3 is built from 13 residues. The CDR3 loop reads CASNFGQGRGYTF. CDR3 in DNA: TGTGCCAGCAATTTCGGACAGGGAAGAGGCTACACCTTC.

The V and J genes are TRBV4-1 and TRBJ1-1; no firm D call. V lost 3 bases and J 11 bases, leaving 22 bases between the germline ends. The CDR3 runs to 15 residues. The germline V gene encodes CDR1 MGHRA and CDR2 YSYEKL. The CDR3 protein is CASSHEVGSANRAFF. For the CDR3, the DNA is TGCGCCAGCAGCCATGAAGTCGGGTCAGCGAATCGGGCTTTCTTT.

This clonotype was found once. A much larger clone differs by one base, so this may be a read error. This chain links TRBV4-2 with TRBJ2-7; 10 bases map to TRBD2. The CDR3 loop spans 16 amino acids. CDR1 is LGHNA and CDR2 is YNFKEQ in the germline V gene. V shed 2 bases and J 7 bases; nucleotides not matched to a gene: 11. The CDR3 nucleotides are TGTGCCAGCAGCCAATCATGTGGCCTAGCGGGGGATGAGCAGTACTTC. Translating gives CASSQSCGLAGDEQYF.

This clonotype has just a few counts. A read error may produce the germline difference seen at one junction end. J is TRBJ2-5 and V is TRBV11-2; perhaps TRBD2 as D (7 bases). Per germline, CDR1 SGHAT and CDR2 FQNNGV. The CDR3 extends over 16 amino acids. The CDR3 protein is CAGSSTMGGPKETQYF. CDR3 DNA: TGTGCCGGCAGCTCTACAATGGGGGGGCCAAAGGAGACCCAGTACTTT.

Turning to this clonotype: One junction end disagrees with the germline gene, perhaps due to a read error. The chain uses TRBV20-1 and TRBJ2-7; no clear D. In germline, CDR1 is DFQATT, CDR2 SNEGSKA (reference sequence). CDR3 length: 13 residues. This CDR3 is CSASTTPGYELYF. DNA of the CDR3: TGCAGCGCCAGCACAACCCCCGGGTACGAGCTGTACTTC.